The rows below give T cell receptor beta chains drawn from one sample of a study of blood T cell repertoires in COVID-19. Measured with immunoSEQ multiplex PCR; TCRdb has only the in-frame clones, and not every one. The sample contains hundreds of thousands of clones, approximately 88% of which appear only once. Sequencing was done on a sample of PBMCs or T cells enriched from blood (not recorded which). These TCRs come from a woman aged 25 to 39 who had recovered from COVID-19. The CDR3 runs from the conserved cysteine through the conserved F or W. The D gene is left open where the match is weak. The size field is filled for only some rows; it gives once, few, many or a size class.

D: NA
V: TRBV7-9
size: NA
J: TRBJ2-1
DNA: TGTGCCAGCAGAGATACAGGGATCTCCTACAATGAGCAGTTCTTC
CDR3: CASRDTGISYNEQFF

D: TRBD1
V: TRBV27
size: NA
J: TRBJ1-5
DNA: TGTGCCAGCAGTTTAGTGGGACAGGGGTGGCCCCAGCATTTT
CDR3: CASSLVGQGWPQHF

D: TRBD2
V: TRBV18
size: NA
J: TRBJ2-3
DNA: TGTGCCAGCTCACCGCTGACGAGGGCTAGCGGTCTCACAGATACGCAGTATTTT
CDR3: CASSPLTRASGLTDTQYF

D: TRBD2
V: TRBV6-5
size: NA
J: TRBJ2-5
DNA: TGTGCCAGCAGTTGGTCGGGGGGGGAAGAGACCCAGTACTTC
CDR3: CASSWSGGEETQYF

D: TRBD1
V: TRBV9
size: once
J: TRBJ1-2
DNA: TGTGCCAGCAGCGTATCGCGAGGGGGCGCGCCTTCTGGCTACACCTTC
CDR3: CASSVSRGGAPSGYTF

D: NA
V: TRBV7-3
size: few
J: TRBJ1-2
DNA: TGTGCCAGCAGTCATGACAGCCAATCGGGGGAAAACACCTTC
CDR3: CASSHDSQSGENTF

D: NA
V: TRBV7-3
size: NA
J: TRBJ2-1
DNA: TGTGCCAGCAGCCCACAAAGCACTATGAACAATGAGCAGTTCTTC
CDR3: CASSPQSTMNNEQFF

D: NA
V: TRBV28
size: NA
J: TRBJ1-5
DNA: TGTGCCAGCAGTTTTATCGGGGGGAGCAATCAGCCCCAGCATTTT
CDR3: CASSFIGGSNQPQHF

D: TRBD2
V: TRBV6-5
size: NA
J: TRBJ2-1
DNA: TGTGCCAGCAGTTACAGGGGCGGGGGGGGCCTATATGAGCAGTTCTTC
CDR3: CASSYRGGGGLYEQFF

D: NA
V: TRBV18
size: once
J: TRBJ1-3
DNA: TGTGCCAGCTCACCTTCGGGTTCTGGAAACACCATATATTTT
CDR3: CASSPSGSGNTIYF

D: TRBD1
V: TRBV7-9
size: NA
J: TRBJ1-1
DNA: TGTGCCAGCAGCTTAAATTGGGACAGGCCCACTGAAGCTTTCTTT
CDR3: CASSLNWDRPTEAFF

D: TRBD1
V: TRBV28
size: NA
J: TRBJ1-4
DNA: TGTGCCAGCAGTTTATATTGGGACAGGGTTAGTGGAAATGAAAAACTGTTTTTT
CDR3: CASSLYWDRVSGNEKLFF

D: TRBD1
V: TRBV24-1
size: NA
J: TRBJ2-1
DNA: TGTGCCACCATCGGGACAGGGGAAAATGAGCAGTTCTTC
CDR3: CATIGTGENEQFF

D: TRBD1
V: TRBV2
size: NA
J: TRBJ1-1
DNA: TGTGCCAGCAGTCAGGGGGCGACTATGAACACTGAAGCTTTCTTT
CDR3: CASSQGATMNTEAFF

D: NA
V: TRBV6-5
size: once
J: TRBJ1-2
DNA: TGTGCCAGCAGTCCCGACTCATCCAGCTATGGCTACACCTTC
CDR3: CASSPDSSSYGYTF

D: TRBD1
V: TRBV2
size: NA
J: TRBJ1-2
DNA: TGTGCCACTCACAGGGGCTCTAACTATGGCTACACCTTC
CDR3: CATHRGSNYGYTF

D: NA
V: TRBV18
size: NA
J: TRBJ2-2
DNA: TGTGCCAGCTCACCCTCTCGCCAGGGGTGGACCGGGGAGCTGTTTTTT
CDR3: CASSPSRQGWTGELFF

D: TRBD2
V: TRBV9
size: NA
J: TRBJ2-3
DNA: TGTGCCAGCAGCGTAGCGGGAGGGCAACGGACAGATACGCAGTATTTT
CDR3: CASSVAGGQRTDTQYF

D: NA
V: TRBV4-3
size: once
J: TRBJ1-2
DNA: TGCGCCAGCAGCCAAGAGCAGGGGTCTAACTATGGCTACACCTTC
CDR3: CASSQEQGSNYGYTF

D: NA
V: TRBV5-1
size: NA
J: TRBJ2-5
DNA: TGCGCCAGCAGCTTGACAGGGATGAAGGAGGAGACCCAGTACTTC
CDR3: CASSLTGMKEETQYF

D: TRBD1
V: TRBV6-2/TRBV6-3
size: NA
J: TRBJ2-3
DNA: TGTGCCAGCAGTCAAGATACAGGGGTGGGCACAGATACGCAGTATTTT
CDR3: CASSQDTGVGTDTQYF

D: NA
V: TRBV3-1/TRBV3-2
size: few
J: TRBJ1-2
DNA: TGTGCCAGCAGCCAAGGCAGAGCCTGGGGGCGTATCTTCTACACCTTC
CDR3: CASSQGRAWGRIFYTF

D: NA
V: TRBV27
size: NA
J: TRBJ1-2
DNA: TGTGCCAGCAGTTTATCGAGTTCATCTGATGGCTACACCTTC
CDR3: CASSLSSSSDGYTF

D: NA
V: TRBV7-2
size: NA
J: TRBJ2-2
DNA: TGTGCCAGCAGCTTAGGGGGGCGGGACACCGGGGAGCTGTTTTTT
CDR3: CASSLGGRDTGELFF

D: NA
V: TRBV5-1
size: NA
J: TRBJ1-3
DNA: TGCGCCAGCAGCTTGGGACAGGAAAACTCTGGAAACACCATATATTTT
CDR3: CASSLGQENSGNTIYF

D: NA
V: TRBV5-1
size: NA
J: TRBJ2-1
DNA: TGCGCCAGCAGCTTTGGGACTCCTGTTGACAATGAGCAGTTCTTC
CDR3: CASSFGTPVDNEQFF

D: TRBD2
V: TRBV5-6
size: NA
J: TRBJ2-1
DNA: TGTGCCAGCAGCTTCATAGCGGGAACCTACAATGAGCAGTTCTTC
CDR3: CASSFIAGTYNEQFF

D: NA
V: TRBV30
size: NA
J: TRBJ1-2
DNA: TGTGCCTGGGGCCATTTACGGGGCTACACCTTC
CDR3: CAWGHLRGYTF

D: NA
V: TRBV10-3
size: NA
J: TRBJ2-3
DNA: TGTGCCATCAGAACTCACACAGATACGCAGTATTTT
CDR3: CAIRTHTDTQYF

D: NA
V: TRBV5-1
size: NA
J: TRBJ2-3
DNA: TGCGCCAGCAGCTTGTCCCCAGGCGCAGATACGCAGTATTTT
CDR3: CASSLSPGADTQYF

D: NA
V: TRBV3-1/TRBV3-2
size: NA
J: TRBJ1-3
DNA: TGTGCCAGCAGCGATCATAGGTCACAGGGAGGAAACACCATATATTTT
CDR3: CASSDHRSQGGNTIYF

D: TRBD1
V: TRBV29-1
size: NA
J: TRBJ1-2
DNA: TGCAGCACCGGGACAGGGGTTGATGGCTACACCTTC
CDR3: CSTGTGVDGYTF

D: NA
V: TRBV15
size: NA
J: TRBJ1-2
DNA: TGTGCCACCAGCACGAACTATGGCTACACCTTC
CDR3: CATSTNYGYTF

D: NA
V: TRBV24-1
size: NA
J: TRBJ2-3
DNA: TGTGCCACCAGTGATTCCCGACAGGCTAGCACAGATACGCAGTATTTT
CDR3: CATSDSRQASTDTQYF

D: NA
V: TRBV24-1
size: NA
J: TRBJ2-3
DNA: TGTGCCACCGGGGCAGTCACAGATACGCAGTATTTT
CDR3: CATGAVTDTQYF

D: TRBD1
V: TRBV3-1/TRBV3-2
size: NA
J: TRBJ1-1
DNA: TGTGCCAGCAGCCAAGGGACAGGTCCTGAAGCTTTCTTT
CDR3: CASSQGTGPEAFF

D: NA
V: TRBV7-3
size: NA
J: TRBJ2-1
DNA: TGTGCCAGCAGCTCGACCTTGGGAGGGGGAAAGCAGTTCTTC
CDR3: CASSSTLGGGKQFF

D: NA
V: TRBV9
size: NA
J: TRBJ1-3
DNA: TGTGCCAGCAGTCCAGTACAGACAGGATCTGGAAACACCATATATTTT
CDR3: CASSPVQTGSGNTIYF

D: TRBD1
V: TRBV27
size: NA
J: TRBJ1-2
DNA: TGTGCCAGCAGTAACACGGGACAGGGGGGCCATGGCTACACCTTC
CDR3: CASSNTGQGGHGYTF

D: TRBD1
V: TRBV10-2
size: NA
J: TRBJ1-2
DNA: TGCGCCAGCCTCGGGTTGGGGACAGGGGTTATATTC
CDR3: CASLGLGTGVIF

D: NA
V: TRBV7-8
size: once
J: TRBJ2-7
DNA: TGTGCCAGCAGCTTAAATCTCTACGAGCAGTACTTC
CDR3: CASSLNLYEQYF

D: TRBD1
V: TRBV5-8
size: few
J: TRBJ1-3
DNA: TGTGCCAGCAGGCCAGGACAGGGTGGATCTGGAAACACCATATATTTT
CDR3: CASRPGQGGSGNTIYF

D: TRBD2
V: TRBV7-8
size: NA
J: TRBJ2-2
DNA: TGTGCCAGCAGCTCACCGGGACTAGCGGGAGGGGTGGGGGAGCTGTTTTTT
CDR3: CASSSPGLAGGVGELFF

D: NA
V: TRBV28
size: NA
J: TRBJ2-1
DNA: TGTGCCAGCAGTCCCTTCGATGGGCCCGTCAATGAGCAGTTCTTC
CDR3: CASSPFDGPVNEQFF

D: NA
V: TRBV11-1
size: NA
J: TRBJ1-6
DNA: TGTGCCAGCAGCTTCTACCGGGACATCCCTTCACCCCTCCACTTT
CDR3: CASSFYRDIPSPLHF

D: TRBD1
V: TRBV19
size: NA
J: TRBJ1-6
DNA: TGTGCCAGTAGTCTACTGACAGGGGGCTCCTATAATTCACCCCTCCACTTT
CDR3: CASSLLTGGSYNSPLHF

D: NA
V: TRBV27
size: once
J: TRBJ1-5
DNA: TGTGCCAGCAGCTTTACAGGATCACGCCAGCCCCAGCATTTT
CDR3: CASSFTGSRQPQHF

D: TRBD1
V: TRBV19
size: NA
J: TRBJ1-4
DNA: TGTGCCAGTAGTATCCACCGACACAGGGGGCAAAATGAAAAACTGTTTTTT
CDR3: CASSIHRHRGQNEKLFF

D: NA
V: TRBV11-3
size: NA
J: TRBJ1-2
DNA: TGTGCCAGCAGCCCCGCCGGGGGCTATGGCTACACCTTC
CDR3: CASSPAGGYGYTF

D: TRBD2
V: TRBV27
size: once
J: TRBJ2-5
DNA: TGTGCCAGCAGTTTATCGCGGGAGGGGGTCGGGGAGACCCAGTACTTC
CDR3: CASSLSREGVGETQYF

D: NA
V: TRBV11-2
size: NA
J: TRBJ2-7
DNA: TGTGCCAGCAGCTTAGGGTACGGCGGGACCTACGAGCAGTACTTC
CDR3: CASSLGYGGTYEQYF

D: NA
V: TRBV27
size: few
J: TRBJ2-1
DNA: TGTGCCAGCAGCCCTCTGGCGGGGGCTAGCGTACGAAATGAGCAGTTCTTC
CDR3: CASSPLAGASVRNEQFF

D: NA
V: TRBV11-2
size: NA
J: TRBJ1-2
DNA: TGTGCCAGCGGACGCAGGGGAGCTAACTATGGCTACACCTTC
CDR3: CASGRRGANYGYTF

D: TRBD2
V: TRBV6-4
size: NA
J: TRBJ2-3
DNA: TGTGCCAGCAGTGACTCGGAAACTAGCGGGAGTACTCGGTATTTT
CDR3: CASSDSETSGSTRYF

D: TRBD1
V: TRBV11-2
size: NA
J: TRBJ1-6
DNA: TGTGCCAGCAGCTTAGAGGGTGTAGGGGGCCTTTCACCCCTCCACTTT
CDR3: CASSLEGVGGLSPLHF

D: NA
V: TRBV3-1/TRBV3-2
size: NA
J: TRBJ2-2
DNA: TGTGCCAGCAGCCAAGCTGGGGAGCTGTTTTTT
CDR3: CASSQAGELFF

D: TRBD2
V: TRBV27
size: NA
J: TRBJ2-5
DNA: TGTGCCAGCGGCGTGACTTGGGGGGGATTGGAGACCCAGTACTTC
CDR3: CASGVTWGGLETQYF

D: NA
V: TRBV18
size: NA
J: TRBJ1-2
DNA: TGTGCCAGCTCACCACTTCCACCTAGAGGGTATGGCTACACCTTC
CDR3: CASSPLPPRGYGYTF

D: TRBD1
V: TRBV11-3
size: NA
J: TRBJ2-7
DNA: TGTGCCAGCAGCCCCCCGAGGACAGGACCAGCAAACGAGCAGTACTTC
CDR3: CASSPPRTGPANEQYF